Shown below are 25 T cell receptor beta chains from a single sample sequenced in a study of shared T cell receptors in the human thymus. Method: immunoSEQ multiplex PCR; TCRdb's copy keeps in-frame clones and lacks some. The repertoire includes 650,000 to 950,000 clones, roughly 85% of them detected once, and about 0.0098% sits in the top ten. These data also formed part of another study, on human thymus T cells.

Sequenced sample: thymocytes. The receptor set was obtained from a girl less than two years old with a congenital heart defect.

The rearrangement links TRBV5-6 to TRBJ1-2; D possibly corresponds to TRBD1 (5 bases). V was cut by 6 bases and J by 1 base, with 22 bases left in between. CDR3 length: 17 residues. Germline lookup yields CDR1 SGHDT and CDR2 YYEEEE. The CDR3 reads CASKLRGAETINYGYTF. The CDR3 nucleotides are TGTGCCAGCAAGCTGCGCGGGGCCGAAACTATTAACTATGGCTACACCTTC.

The CDR3 reads CASSYDKRLETQYF. CDR3 nucleotide sequence: TGTGCCAGCAGCTATGACAAACGCTTAGAGACCCAGTACTTC. The chain uses TRBV6-6 and TRBJ2-5; D is unclear. CDR3 length: 14 residues. Trimming removed 6 bases at V and 4 bases at J, with 15 bases between. Looked up from germline, CDR1 is MNHNY and CDR2 is SVGAGI (reference sequence).

The chain recombines TRBV7-9 with TRBJ2-7, with 13 bases matching TRBD2. The germline V gene encodes CDR1 SEHNR and CDR2 FQNEAQ (reference sequence). The CDR3 covers 16 residues. V dropped 5 bases and J dropped 5; count of bases not matched to a gene: 9. CDR3 in amino acids: CASSQAGLAGVHEQYF. The DNA for the CDR3 is TGTGCCAGCAGCCAGGCCGGACTAGCGGGGGTTCACGAGCAGTACTTC.

This chain joins TRBV2 and TRBJ1-2; D is uncertain. There are 15 residues in the CDR3. V was pared by 3 bases and J by 6 bases, with 17 bases between. Germline V gene lookup returns CDR1 SNHLY and CDR2 FYNNEI. The CDR3 DNA is TGTGCCAGCAGTGAGCCCTACGGGGAGAGCGATGGCTACACCTTC. It specifies CASSEPYGESDGYTF.

This chain connects TRBV7-2 to TRBJ1-5; D remains unclear. The CDR3 extends over 14 amino acids. V lost 2 bases to trimming and J lost 7 bases, with 12 bases between them. The germline V gene encodes CDR1 SGHTA and CDR2 FQGNSA. In DNA, the CDR3 is TGTGCCAGCAGCTTAAAAGGATCGGGACAGCCCCAGCATTTT. This translates into CASSLKGSGQPQHF.

The chain combines TRBV7-2 with TRBJ2-2; 9 bases agree with TRBD2. Germline V CDR1 and CDR2: SGHTA, FQGNSA. The CDR3 contains 17 residues. With 5 bases clipped from V and 4 bases from J, the junction kept 11 bases outside the gene matches. This CDR3 reads CASSPRVAGDSTGELFF. CDR3 in DNA: TGTGCCAGCAGCCCGCGGGTAGCGGGGGACTCCACCGGGGAGCTGTTTTTT.

V and J are TRBV14 and TRBJ1-3; D is ambiguous. In germline, CDR1 is SGHDN, CDR2 FVKESK. Trimming removed 2 bases from V and 1 base from J, with 12 bases in between. CDR3 size: 16 residues. CDR3 in amino acids: CASSQRRFHSGNTIYF. The CDR3 DNA follows: TGTGCCAGCAGCCAAAGGAGGTTTCATTCTGGAAACACCATATATTTT.

This clone has just a few counts. As DNA, the CDR3 is TGCGCCAGCAGTGGAGGTCAGGGGGTGATGAACACTGAAGCTTTCTTT. It codes for CASSGGQGVMNTEAFF. The chain uses TRBV5-1 and TRBJ1-1; 7 positions match TRBD1. Germline V lookup: CDR1 SGHRS, CDR2 YFSETQ. The CDR3 has 16 amino acids. The trim removed 5 bases at V and 0 bases at J, leaving 10 bases unmatched.

This chain's CDR3 is CASSLGRGYNEQFF. The CDR3 DNA reads as TGTGCCAGCAGTTTGGGACGGGGGTACAATGAGCAGTTCTTC. The chain carries TRBV27 and TRBJ2-1, with a weak D call TRBD2 (6 bases). Trimming pared 3 bases from V and 4 bases from J, leaving 10 bases between. The CDR3 length is 14 residues. The V gene's germline CDR1 is MNHEY and CDR2 SMNVEV (reference sequence).

A single count supports this clone. The rearrangement joins TRBV19 to TRBJ1-1, with D unresolved. With 6 bases removed from V and 1 base from J, the gap between germline ends came to 9 bases. Germline V gene data show CDR1 as LNHDA and CDR2 as SQIVND (reference sequence). The CDR3 consists of 13 residues. The CDR3 DNA follows: TGTGCCAGTAGGGGAGGAGGGAACACTGAAGCTTTCTTT. It encodes CASRGGGNTEAFF.

Only a few counts were recorded for this clone. The rearrangement uses TRBV6-1 and TRBJ1-1, with D possibly matching TRBD1 (6 bases). Trimming removed 2 bases at V and 5 bases at J, with 30 bases between. This CDR3 region has 20 residues. Germline values: CDR1 MNHNS, CDR2 SASEGT. The CDR3 loop is CASSESRTRQDGRTETEAFF. In nucleotides, the CDR3 is TGTGCCAGCAGTGAATCTCGCACTAGACAGGATGGACGGACGGAAACTGAAGCTTTCTTT.

DNA of the CDR3: TGTGCCAGCAGCCTGGGACAGGGGGCCTACGAGCAGTACTTC. Amino acids: CASSLGQGAYEQYF. J is TRBJ2-7 and V is TRBV5-6; 11 bases fit TRBD1. The CDR3 is 14 residues long. Looked up from germline, CDR1 is SGHDT and CDR2 is YYEEEE. The J segment lost 2 bases and the V segment lost 4 bases, leaving 2 bases of the junction unmatched.

This chain joins TRBV5-4 and TRBJ1-6, with 9 nucleotides matching TRBD1. With V trimmed by 0 bases and J by 7 bases, 2 bases remained unmatched. CDR1 and CDR2 (germline): SGHNT, YYREEE (reference sequence). The CDR3 runs to 15 residues. CDR3 bases: TGTGCCAGCAGCTTGGGTGGGACAGGGAATTCACCCCTCCACTTT. It codes for CASSLGGTGNSPLHF.

This rearrangement joins TRBV5-6 to TRBJ1-5; the match to TRBD1 covers 9 bases. Trimming removed 1 base from V and 2 bases from J; junction bases left unmatched: 10. The CDR3 is made up of 18 amino acids. Germline loops: CDR1 SGHDT, CDR2 YYEEEE. In DNA, the CDR3 is TGTGCCAGCAGCTTGCAGACCGGGACAGGGATAGGCAATCAGCCCCAGCATTTT. This codes for CASSLQTGTGIGNQPQHF.

V usage is TRBV29-1 and J usage is TRBJ2-3; 11 nucleotides agree with TRBD2. Trimming removed 3 bases from V and 3 bases from J; junction bases left unmatched: 23. This CDR3 contains 21 residues. Germline-derived CDR1 and CDR2 are SQVTM and ANQGSEA. The chain's CDR3 is CSVDERDGASGGSSRTDTQYF. CDR3 coding DNA: TGCAGCGTTGACGAACGAGATGGGGCTAGCGGGGGGTCTAGCAGAACAGATACGCAGTATTTT.

This sequence joins TRBV27 and TRBJ2-1, with 8 positions matching TRBD2. Germline lookup yields CDR1 MNHEY and CDR2 SMNVEV (reference sequence). J lost 0 bases, V lost 2 bases, and 12 bases had no gene match. The CDR3 length is 19 residues. CDR3 bases: TGTGCCAGCAGTTTAGGACCCGAGGCAGGGACTAGCTCCTACAATGAGCAGTTCTTC. It is translated as CASSLGPEAGTSSYNEQFF.

This clone was detected a few times. V usage is TRBV29-1 and J usage is TRBJ2-6, with 10 bases lining up with TRBD1. Germline V lookup: CDR1 SQVTM, CDR2 ANQGSEA. This CDR3 contains 16 residues. Losses at the gene ends were 6 bases for V and 3 bases for J; bases not matched to a gene: 8. CDR3 sequence reads: CSVESDRGFGANVLTF. The CDR3 DNA is TGCAGCGTAGAATCGGACAGGGGGTTTGGGGCCAACGTCCTGACTTTC.

The chain couples TRBV19 to TRBJ1-1; D gene unclear. The CDR3 has 19 amino acids. Trimming took 5 bases from V and 7 from J, leaving 32 bases between them. CDR1 is LNHDA and CDR2 is SQIVND in the germline V gene (reference sequence). The CDR3 region is CASSPLHVGSVRGKGEAFF. The CDR3 DNA reads TGTGCCAGTAGTCCCCTCCATGTCGGGTCGGTTCGGGGTAAGGGTGAAGCTTTCTTT. Full variable domain (rest looked up from reference TRBV19 and TRBJ1-1): DGGITQSPKYLFRKEGQNVTLSCEQNLNHDAMYWYRQDPGQGLRLIYYSQIVNDFQKGDIAEGYSVSREKKESFPLTVTSAQKNPTAFYLCASSPLHVGSVRGKGEAFFGQGTRLTVV.

The chain joins TRBV28 to TRBJ1-1; D unclear. Germline CDR1 MDHEN, CDR2 SYDVKM. The V gene lost 1 base and the J gene lost 5 bases, with 11 bases spanning the gap. The CDR3 totals 14 residues. The CDR3 loop is CASSLYGLRTEAFF. The CDR3 DNA is TGTGCCAGCAGTTTATACGGACTGAGGACTGAAGCTTTCTTT.

This clone has a handful of counts. This rearrangement joins TRBV7-8 to TRBJ1-1; D possibly corresponds to TRBD1 (6 bases). Trimming stripped 5 bases from V and 4 bases from J, with 14 bases between. Germline-derived CDR1 and CDR2 are SGHVS and FQNEAQ. CDR3 length: 14 residues. This CDR3 is CASSQGRGFTEAFF. The CDR3, as DNA: TGTGCCAGCAGCCAAGGCAGGGGTTTCACTGAAGCTTTCTTT.

The V and J genes are TRBV14 and TRBJ2-5; D may be TRBD1 (6 bases). CDR1 SGHDN and CDR2 FVKESK come from the germline V gene. V was trimmed by 6 bases and J by 2 bases, leaving 16 bases between them. The CDR3 has 15 residues. The DNA for the CDR3 is TGTGCCAGCAGAGGACAAGGGGGTACACAAGAGACCCAGTACTTC. Translating gives CASRGQGGTQETQYF.

The chain uses TRBV15 and TRBJ1-6; 12 bases map to TRBD1. The CDR3 has 18 amino acids. Looked up from germline, CDR1 is LNHNV and CDR2 is YYDKDF (reference sequence). V gave up 1 base and J gave up 7 bases; unmatched junction bases: 8. The CDR3, as DNA: TGTGCCACCAGCAGAGTAAGGGGACAGGGGGCTGGAAATTCACCCCTCCACTTT. Protein: CATSRVRGQGAGNSPLHF. Variable domain in full (rest from reference TRBV15 and TRBJ1-6): DAMVIQNPRYQVTQFGKPVTLSCSQTLNHNVMYWYQQKSSQAPKLLFHYYDKDFNNEADTPDNFQSRRPNTSFCFLDIRSPGLGDTAMYLCATSRVRGQGAGNSPLHFGNGTRLTVT.

The chain employs TRBV6-5 and TRBJ1-1; 7 bases line up with TRBD1. J lost 3 bases, V lost 5 bases, and 6 bases had no gene match. Germline V gene sequence: CDR1 MNHEY, CDR2 SVGAGI. This CDR3 has 14 amino acids. CDR3 in DNA: TGTGCCAGCAGTCAGACAGGGCAGGACACTGAAGCTTTCTTT. Translation: CASSQTGQDTEAFF.

The chain combines TRBV6-1 with TRBJ2-5; a possible D gene is TRBD2 (7 bases). The CDR3 has 14 residues. Germline loops: CDR1 MNHNS, CDR2 SASEGT. The V and J ends lost 2 bases and 3 bases respectively, with 10 bases between them. The DNA for the CDR3 is TGTGCCAGCAGTGAAAAAGGGGGGGAAGAGACCCAGTACTTC. This codes for CASSEKGGEETQYF.

The chain links TRBV5-1 to TRBJ1-1; 7 bases fit TRBD1. CDR1 and CDR2 (germline): SGHRS, YFSETQ. This CDR3 comprises 17 residues. Trimming took 0 bases from V and 1 from J; bases not matched to a gene: 9. The CDR3 here is CASSLAVSGGRNTEAFF. The DNA of the CDR3 is TGCGCCAGCAGCTTGGCAGTTTCAGGGGGTCGGAACACTGAAGCTTTCTTT.